This TCR beta chain came from a study of regulatory T cells in long-lasting Graves disease. Study observations and caveats: Lower TCR diversity characterized persistent Graves' patients relative to newly diagnosed patients. Repertoires from persistent disease leaned toward TRBV28, TRBJ1-2 and TRBJ2-5.

Construction of the TCR beta libraries employed iRepertoire HTBI primers in conjunction with Arm-PCR of CDR3 regions. TCRdb ran MiXCR on the multiplex PCR reads and lists one entry per CDR3 protein. The data contain a few hundred thousand distinct CDR3 sequences, 20% of them singletons. Sample time point: newly diagnosed GD, antithyroid drugs for less than 3 months. Extracted RNA from PBMCs served as the source of the TCR library. Per American Thyroid Association guidelines, Graves' disease was diagnosed. Recruitment took place at an endocrinology department in Xi'an, China. The CDR3 has 12 residues. Germline values: CDR1 SNHLY, CDR2 FYNNEI. V lost 11 bases to trimming and J lost 11 bases, with 16 bases between them. A note on this clonotype: Its specificity is not known. One base away lies a much larger clone, so this may be a sequencing read error.

Material: peripheral blood mononuclear cells (PBMCs), obtained at new diagnosis, from a patient treated with antithyroid drugs. The sequence was obtained from a female donor with Graves disease. The chain joins TRBV2 to TRBJ1-6, with D uncertain. CDR3 region: CARTILLPPLHF. CDR3 DNA sequence: TGTGCCCGCACCATTCTGTTGCCACCCCTCCACTTT.